These T cell receptor beta chains were read from a single sample in a study of CD8 T cells in Susac syndrome. A single record per CDR3 protein comes from TCRdb applying MiXCR to the immunoSEQ multiplex PCR reads. The sample contains approximately 230,000 distinct CDR3 sequences, just under 95% of which appear only once. Sequencing was carried out using CD4+ T cells from PBMCs. These receptor sequences come from a human donor with multiple sclerosis. CDR3s include the opening cysteine and the closing phenylalanine or tryptophan. Each record gives: V gene, J gene, D gene, clone size, CDR3 protein, CDR3 DNA. A D gene is named only where the DNA matches it firmly. Size values are once, few and many counts, or a class for expanded clones, and some rows have none.

v_call: TRBV6-6; j_call: TRBJ1-2; d_call: NA; clone_size: NA; cdr3_aa: CASSYSGDDYGYTF; cdr3_nt: TGTGCCAGCAGTTACTCTGGGGACGACTATGGCTACACCTTC
v_call: TRBV28; j_call: TRBJ2-3; d_call: NA; clone_size: NA; cdr3_aa: CACQGGADTQYF; cdr3_nt: TGTGCTTGTCAGGGGGGAGCAGATACGCAGTATTTT
v_call: TRBV7-2; j_call: TRBJ2-1; d_call: TRBD2; clone_size: once; cdr3_aa: CASSSSGNPLDEQFF; cdr3_nt: TGTGCCAGCAGCTCCAGCGGGAACCCGCTCGATGAGCAGTTCTTC
v_call: TRBV18; j_call: TRBJ2-7; d_call: NA; clone_size: NA; cdr3_aa: CASSLSGRAYEQYF; cdr3_nt: TGTGCCAGCTCACTAAGTGGACGAGCCTACGAGCAGTACTTC
v_call: TRBV27; j_call: TRBJ1-1; d_call: TRBD1; clone_size: NA; cdr3_aa: CASSSARTGVMNTEAFF; cdr3_nt: TGTGCCAGCAGTTCGGCTCGGACAGGGGTTATGAACACTGAAGCTTTCTTT
v_call: TRBV5-1; j_call: TRBJ2-1; d_call: TRBD1; clone_size: NA; cdr3_aa: CASSLAGQGANEQFF; cdr3_nt: TGCGCCAGCAGCTTGGCGGGACAGGGCGCCAATGAGCAGTTCTTC
v_call: TRBV20-1; j_call: TRBJ1-2; d_call: NA; clone_size: NA; cdr3_aa: CSAKRIWGSGGYTF; cdr3_nt: TGCAGTGCTAAAAGAATATGGGGATCCGGAGGCTACACCTTC
v_call: TRBV5-1; j_call: TRBJ2-5; d_call: NA; clone_size: NA; cdr3_aa: CASSGNGQTQETQYF; cdr3_nt: TGCGCCAGCAGCGGGAACGGACAGACCCAAGAGACCCAGTACTTC
v_call: TRBV5-1; j_call: TRBJ2-2; d_call: TRBD2; clone_size: NA; cdr3_aa: CASSTMSGSSTGELFF; cdr3_nt: TGCGCCAGCAGTACTATGAGCGGGAGCAGCACCGGGGAGCTGTTTTTT
v_call: TRBV10-1; j_call: TRBJ2-7; d_call: TRBD1; clone_size: NA; cdr3_aa: CASSEMGQGAYEQYF; cdr3_nt: TGCGCCAGCAGTGAGATGGGACAGGGTGCGTACGAGCAGTACTTC
v_call: TRBV9; j_call: TRBJ2-7; d_call: NA; clone_size: NA; cdr3_aa: CASSVAAGTYEQYF; cdr3_nt: TGTGCCAGCAGCGTAGCCGCGGGGACTTACGAGCAGTACTTC
v_call: TRBV4-1; j_call: TRBJ2-7; d_call: TRBD2; clone_size: NA; cdr3_aa: CASSQEGLAGLAYEQYF; cdr3_nt: TGCGCCAGCAGCCAAGAGGGACTAGCGGGCCTCGCCTACGAGCAGTACTTC
v_call: TRBV19; j_call: TRBJ2-5; d_call: NA; clone_size: once; cdr3_aa: CASSIRGLEETQYF; cdr3_nt: TGTGCCAGTAGTATTCGTGGGCTAGAAGAGACCCAGTACTTC
v_call: TRBV27; j_call: TRBJ2-7; d_call: NA; clone_size: once; cdr3_aa: CASSLSARHEQYF; cdr3_nt: TGTGCCAGCAGTTTATCCGCCAGGCACGAGCAGTACTTC
v_call: TRBV24-1; j_call: TRBJ2-2; d_call: NA; clone_size: once; cdr3_aa: CATSDLPGGVTGELFF; cdr3_nt: TGTGCCACCAGTGATTTGCCCGGAGGGGTCACCGGGGAGCTGTTTTTT
v_call: TRBV6-2/TRBV6-3; j_call: TRBJ1-1; d_call: NA; clone_size: NA; cdr3_aa: CASRGTEAFF; cdr3_nt: TGTGCCAGCAGGGGTACTGAAGCTTTCTTT
v_call: TRBV11-2; j_call: TRBJ2-3; d_call: TRBD2; clone_size: once; cdr3_aa: CASSLFAGGSTDTQYF; cdr3_nt: TGTGCCAGCAGCTTATTCGCGGGGGGATCCACAGATACGCAGTATTTT
v_call: TRBV20-1; j_call: TRBJ1-3; d_call: NA; clone_size: once; cdr3_aa: CSARQGNTIYF; cdr3_nt: TGCAGTGCCAGACAGGGAAACACCATATATTTT
v_call: TRBV5-1; j_call: TRBJ2-2; d_call: TRBD2; clone_size: NA; cdr3_aa: CASSLAPGLASGELFF; cdr3_nt: TGCGCCAGCAGCTTGGCACCGGGACTAGCGTCCGGGGAGCTGTTTTTT
v_call: TRBV30; j_call: TRBJ2-1; d_call: TRBD2; clone_size: NA; cdr3_aa: CAFSGLADYNEQFF; cdr3_nt: TGTGCCTTCTCGGGACTAGCGGATTACAATGAGCAGTTCTTC
v_call: TRBV3-1; j_call: TRBJ2-5; d_call: NA; clone_size: NA; cdr3_aa: CASSQRSSEETQYF; cdr3_nt: TGTGCCAGCAGCCAAAGGAGCTCTGAAGAGACCCAGTACTTC
v_call: TRBV29-1; j_call: TRBJ2-1; d_call: NA; clone_size: once; cdr3_aa: CSAAPRSSSYNEQFF; cdr3_nt: TGCAGCGCCGCGCCCCGATCGAGCTCCTACAATGAGCAGTTCTTC
v_call: TRBV20-1; j_call: TRBJ2-1; d_call: NA; clone_size: NA; cdr3_aa: CSARGQVGLNEQFF; cdr3_nt: TGCAGTGCTAGAGGCCAAGTGGGGTTAAATGAGCAGTTCTTC
v_call: TRBV5-1; j_call: TRBJ2-3; d_call: TRBD1; clone_size: NA; cdr3_aa: CASSLTQGATDTQYF; cdr3_nt: TGCGCCAGCAGCTTGACGCAGGGGGCGACAGATACGCAGTATTTT
v_call: TRBV28; j_call: TRBJ1-4; d_call: NA; clone_size: NA; cdr3_aa: CASSLDEKLFF; cdr3_nt: TGTGCCAGCAGTTTAGATGAAAAACTGTTTTTT
v_call: TRBV5-4; j_call: TRBJ2-4; d_call: TRBD1; clone_size: NA; cdr3_aa: CASSARDRANIQYF; cdr3_nt: TGTGCCAGCAGCGCCCGGGACAGGGCAAACATTCAGTACTTC
v_call: TRBV12-3/TRBV12-4; j_call: TRBJ1-1; d_call: NA; clone_size: NA; cdr3_aa: CASSLRRYTEAFF; cdr3_nt: TGTGCCAGCAGTTTGCGACGGTACACTGAAGCTTTCTTT
v_call: TRBV20-1; j_call: TRBJ2-5; d_call: NA; clone_size: NA; cdr3_aa: CSARIETQYF; cdr3_nt: TGCAGTGCTAGAATCGAGACCCAGTACTTC
v_call: TRBV10-3; j_call: TRBJ2-5; d_call: NA; clone_size: NA; cdr3_aa: CAISEYRLETQYF; cdr3_nt: TGTGCCATCAGCGAATACCGTTTAGAGACCCAGTACTTC
v_call: TRBV11-2; j_call: TRBJ1-3; d_call: NA; clone_size: NA; cdr3_aa: CASSLGPAAAGNTIYF; cdr3_nt: TGTGCCAGCAGCTTAGGACCGGCGGCAGCTGGAAACACCATATATTTT
v_call: TRBV7-3; j_call: TRBJ2-2; d_call: NA; clone_size: NA; cdr3_aa: CASSLVRTAGELFF; cdr3_nt: TGTGCCAGCAGCTTAGTCCGGACGGCAGGGGAGCTGTTTTTT
v_call: TRBV6-5; j_call: TRBJ2-3; d_call: NA; clone_size: NA; cdr3_aa: CASSYSRTDFTDTQYF; cdr3_nt: TGTGCCAGCAGTTACTCGAGGACAGACTTCACAGATACGCAGTATTTT
v_call: TRBV23-1; j_call: TRBJ2-7; d_call: TRBD1; clone_size: NA; cdr3_aa: CASRPGTGASYEQYF; cdr3_nt: TGCGCCAGCAGACCCGGGACAGGCGCTTCCTACGAGCAGTACTTC
v_call: TRBV6-5; j_call: TRBJ2-3; d_call: TRBD2; clone_size: few; cdr3_aa: CASSYSSGSGTDTQYF; cdr3_nt: TGTGCCAGCAGTTACAGCAGCGGGAGCGGCACAGATACGCAGTATTTT
v_call: TRBV7-9; j_call: TRBJ2-1; d_call: TRBD1; clone_size: NA; cdr3_aa: CASSLVRVLGQRYNEQFF; cdr3_nt: TGTGCCAGCAGCTTAGTGAGAGTTCTGGGACAGCGTTACAATGAGCAGTTCTTC
v_call: TRBV18; j_call: TRBJ2-2; d_call: TRBD1; clone_size: few; cdr3_aa: CASSPGQGPGELFF; cdr3_nt: TGTGCCAGCTCACCAGGACAGGGGCCCGGGGAGCTGTTTTTT
v_call: TRBV18; j_call: TRBJ1-4; d_call: NA; clone_size: NA; cdr3_aa: CASSRSVATNEKLFF; cdr3_nt: TGTGCCAGCTCACGAAGCGTAGCAACTAATGAAAAACTGTTTTTT
v_call: TRBV5-8; j_call: TRBJ1-4; d_call: TRBD1; clone_size: NA; cdr3_aa: CASIPNDRGSEKLFF; cdr3_nt: TGTGCCAGCATCCCAAACGACAGGGGGAGTGAAAAACTGTTTTTT
v_call: TRBV19; j_call: TRBJ2-3; d_call: NA; clone_size: NA; cdr3_aa: CASSTYGRGGDTQYF; cdr3_nt: TGTGCCAGTAGTACTTACGGGAGAGGCGGAGATACGCAGTATTTT
v_call: TRBV20-1; j_call: TRBJ2-1; d_call: TRBD2; clone_size: NA; cdr3_aa: CSARVSSSSGVGNEQFF; cdr3_nt: TGCAGTGCTAGAGTCTCTTCCTCTAGCGGGGTAGGCAATGAGCAGTTCTTC
v_call: TRBV7-9; j_call: TRBJ1-1; d_call: TRBD1; clone_size: NA; cdr3_aa: CASSQGQGVTEAFF; cdr3_nt: TGTGCCAGCAGCCAGGGACAGGGGGTCACTGAAGCTTTCTTT
v_call: TRBV11-2; j_call: TRBJ2-1; d_call: TRBD2; clone_size: NA; cdr3_aa: CASSSSTSGGVVYNEQFF; cdr3_nt: TGTGCCAGCAGCTCCTCAACTAGCGGGGGAGTCGTGTACAATGAGCAGTTCTTC
v_call: TRBV5-1; j_call: TRBJ2-5; d_call: TRBD2; clone_size: NA; cdr3_aa: CASSLAIAGYQETQYF; cdr3_nt: TGCGCCAGCAGCTTGGCGATAGCGGGGTACCAAGAGACCCAGTACTTC
v_call: TRBV30; j_call: TRBJ2-7; d_call: NA; clone_size: NA; cdr3_aa: CAWSVLGRGRNSYEQYF; cdr3_nt: TGTGCCTGGAGTGTACTAGGCAGGGGAAGGAATTCCTACGAGCAGTACTTC
v_call: TRBV30; j_call: TRBJ2-7; d_call: NA; clone_size: once; cdr3_aa: CAGLSGLFYEQYF; cdr3_nt: TGTGCCGGCCTGTCGGGGCTGTTCTACGAGCAGTACTTC
v_call: TRBV12-3/TRBV12-4; j_call: TRBJ2-2; d_call: NA; clone_size: NA; cdr3_aa: CASSFSGALGTGELFF; cdr3_nt: TGTGCCAGCAGTTTTTCGGGGGCGCTGGGCACCGGGGAGCTGTTTTTT
v_call: TRBV4-1; j_call: TRBJ1-1; d_call: NA; clone_size: NA; cdr3_aa: CASSQLGLVTEAFF; cdr3_nt: TGCGCCAGCAGCCAACTGGGGTTAGTCACTGAAGCTTTCTTT
v_call: TRBV5-4; j_call: TRBJ2-2; d_call: NA; clone_size: NA; cdr3_aa: CASSWGRGTNTGELFF; cdr3_nt: TGTGCCAGCAGCTGGGGTCGGGGGACGAACACCGGGGAGCTGTTTTTT
v_call: TRBV20-1; j_call: TRBJ1-4; d_call: NA; clone_size: NA; cdr3_aa: CSARDTIEGATNEKLFF; cdr3_nt: TGCAGTGCTAGAGATACGATTGAGGGGGCAACTAATGAAAAACTGTTTTTT
v_call: TRBV7-2; j_call: TRBJ1-1; d_call: NA; clone_size: NA; cdr3_aa: CASSFTQGRSEAFF; cdr3_nt: TGTGCCAGCAGTTTTACCCAGGGGAGGTCTGAAGCTTTCTTT
v_call: TRBV19; j_call: TRBJ1-1; d_call: TRBD1; clone_size: NA; cdr3_aa: CASSNRGRTEAFF; cdr3_nt: TGTGCCAGTAGTAACAGGGGTCGGACTGAAGCTTTCTTT
v_call: TRBV5-4; j_call: TRBJ2-3; d_call: TRBD1; clone_size: NA; cdr3_aa: CASSRTGPTDTQYF; cdr3_nt: TGTGCCAGCAGCCGGACAGGACCCACAGATACGCAGTATTTT